This is a list of T cell receptor beta chains from one sample in a study of preoperative IRX-2 immunotherapy in early breast cancer. This table comes from immunoSEQ multiplex PCR, and its TCRdb copy is limited to in-frame clones, with some not included. The profile shows 25,000 to 30,000 clones, approximately 80% of them singletons. The sample here was taken from a patient treated with IRX-2 immunotherapy. Receptors originate from a human donor with breast cancer. CDR3s include the opening cysteine and the closing phenylalanine or tryptophan. The D gene is left open where the match is weak. A clone size is listed for some rows: how often the clone was seen (once, few, many), or a class if it is expanded.

TRBJ2-1 - TRBV7-1 - TGTGCCAGCAGCTCAGATCCGCTCAACAATGAGCAGTTCTTC CASSSDPLNNEQFF
TRBJ1-4 - TRBV5-1 - TGCGCCAGCAGCCCGAGTACGGACAGTGCAACTAATGAAAAACTGTTTTTT CASSPSTDSATNEKLFF
TRBJ1-4 - TRBV30 - TGTGCCTGGAGTGTACAGGGATATGAAAAACTGTTTTTT CAWSVQGYEKLFF
TRBJ2-7 - TRBV19 few TGTGCCAGTAGTAGGTCACAGGGATACTCCTACGAGCAGTACTTC CASSRSQGYSYEQYF
TRBJ2-2 TRBD1 TRBV6-8 - TGTGCCAGCAGTACCTGGGACAGGGGGCGCTACACCGGGGAGCTGTTTTTT CASSTWDRGRYTGELFF
TRBJ2-7 TRBD2 TRBV15 - TGTGCCACCAGCAGGTTAGCGGGAGGGCCCTACGAGCAGTACTTC CATSRLAGGPYEQYF
TRBJ2-1 - TRBV19 - TGTGCCAGTAGTATTAGGGGTACGCACAATGAGCAGTTCTTC CASSIRGTHNEQFF
TRBJ2-5 TRBD1 TRBV23-1 - TGCGCCAGCAGCCAAGTATTGTCTGGCGGGACAGGGGTTCAAGAGACCCAGTACTTC CASSQVLSGGTGVQETQYF
TRBJ2-7 TRBD1 TRBV15 - TGTGCCACCAGCAGAGATTTGGCAGGGGGCGTGGAGCAGTACTTC CATSRDLAGGVEQYF
TRBJ2-4 TRBD1 TRBV7-1 - TGTGCCAGCAGCTGGACAGGGGGTGACATTCAGTACTTC CASSWTGGDIQYF
TRBJ1-4 TRBD1 TRBV28 - TGTGCCAGCAGTCCGAGACAGGGATGGAATGAAAAACTGTTTTTT CASSPRQGWNEKLFF
TRBJ1-1 - TRBV7-2 - TGTGCCAGCAGCACCAGCCCGGTCCCCGACGCTTTCTTT CASSTSPVPDAFF
TRBJ2-3 TRBD2 TRBV11-3 few TGTGCCAGCAGTGTAGCGGGGGGGGAGACAGATACGCAGTATTTT CASSVAGGETDTQYF
TRBJ2-3 - TRBV12-2 few TGTGCCAGTGTACAGGGCGGCGGTCCAGATACGCAGTATTTT CASVQGGGPDTQYF
TRBJ2-1 - TRBV6-8 - TGTGCCAGCACCCCCTCGTGGACGCGATCCTACAATGAGCAGTTCTTC CASTPSWTRSYNEQFF
TRBJ2-7 - TRBV6-8 - TGTGCCAGCAGTCGCCGGGACGGGAGCTCCTACGAGCAGTACTTC CASSRRDGSSYEQYF
TRBJ1-1 - TRBV11-3 once TGTGCCAGCAGACCTGGAGTGGTTGGTTGGGAAGCTTTCTTT CASRPGVVGWEAFF
TRBJ1-4 - TRBV29-1 - TGCAGCGTTGAAGATCTGTGGGAAAAACTGTTTTTT CSVEDLWEKLFF
TRBJ2-1 TRBD1 TRBV7-8 - TGTGCCAGCAGCCTGGGACAGGTCTCCTACAATGAGCAGTTCTTC CASSLGQVSYNEQFF
TRBJ2-1 - TRBV19 once TGTGCCAGTAGTGGGGGAGGACTGAGAGAGGACAATGAGCAGTTCTTC CASSGGGLREDNEQFF
TRBJ1-4 - TRBV11-3 - TGTGCCAGCAGCTTATTACAGGGAGTGGAAAAACTGTTTTTT CASSLLQGVEKLFF
TRBJ2-1 - TRBV6-8 once TGTGCCATCAACGCAGGAAGGGGTGAGCAGTTCTTC CAINAGRGEQFF
TRBJ1-4 - TRBV19 - TGTGCCTCCAGTTGGGGGGCTAATGAAAAACTGTTTTTT CASSWGANEKLFF
TRBJ1-2 TRBD1 TRBV11-3 - TGTGCCAGCAGCCGGGACAGGGGAGGATATGGCTACACCTTC CASSRDRGGYGYTF
TRBJ1-1 - TRBV7-1 - TGTGCCAGCAGCATCTTATTTAGCACTGAAGCTTTCTTT CASSILFSTEAFF
TRBJ1-1 - TRBV6-8 - TGTGCCAGCAGTGGAGGATTAGGAGGGGCCGTGGACACTGAAGCTTTCTTT CASSGGLGGAVDTEAFF
TRBJ2-2 TRBD1 TRBV6-8 once TGTGCCAGCAGTGGAGGGACAGGAGATAACACCGGGGAGCTGTTTTTT CASSGGTGDNTGELFF
TRBJ1-4 - TRBV28 - TGTGCCAGCTGCTTAGGGAGTGAAAAACTGTTTTTT CASCLGSEKLFF
TRBJ1-3 TRBD1 TRBV29-1 - TGCAGCGCGTTGAAGGGGGCGCGTGGAAACACCATATATTTT CSALKGARGNTIYF